The rows below give T cell receptor beta chains drawn from one sample of a study of cytomegalovirus exposure and HLA in healthy donors. TCRdb's table, derived via immunoSEQ multiplex PCR, lists solely in-frame clones and lacks some. The table has more than 130,000 clones, around three quarters seen once. Source material: PBMCs. Receptors were obtained from a man aged 35-49 years in good health and CMV-seropositive. The CDR3 runs from the conserved cysteine through the conserved F or W. The D gene is left open where the match is weak. Some rows mark clone size as missing; the rest say once, few, many or name a class of expanded clone.

clone_size	v_call	d_call	j_call	cdr3_aa	cdr3_nt
.	TRBV30	TRBD1	TRBJ1-1	CAWSLTPTGVTEAFF	TGTGCCTGGAGCCTTACCCCGACAGGGGTAACTGAAGCTTTCTTT
.	TRBV7-3	.	TRBJ1-1	CASSLDTNTEAFF	TGTGCCAGCAGTCTGGACACGAACACTGAAGCTTTCTTT
.	TRBV13	.	TRBJ1-1	CASSLEGARNTEAFF	TGTGCCAGCAGCTTAGAAGGGGCGCGGAACACTGAAGCTTTCTTT
.	TRBV6-6	.	TRBJ1-2	CASSNRQASGGYTF	TGTGCCAGCAGTAATCGACAGGCTTCGGGTGGCTACACCTTC
once	TRBV30	.	TRBJ2-7	CAWSVSSYEQYF	TGTGCCTGGAGCGTCAGCTCCTACGAGCAGTACTTC
.	TRBV7-2	.	TRBJ1-1	CASSLGHRQVRNTEAFF	TGTGCCAGCAGCTTAGGCCATAGACAGGTTAGGAACACTGAAGCTTTCTTT
.	TRBV7-2	TRBD2	TRBJ2-1	CATKRGLADNEQFF	TGTGCCACCAAAAGGGGACTAGCGGACAATGAGCAGTTCTTC
.	TRBV30	TRBD1	TRBJ1-6	CAWSFRDRGEGTLHF	TGTGCCTGGAGTTTCCGGGACAGGGGCGAAGGAACCCTCCACTTT
.	TRBV18	TRBD2	TRBJ2-7	CASSPSAGDHEQYF	TGTGCCAGCTCACCCTCGGCGGGGGACCACGAGCAGTACTTC
.	TRBV5-1	.	TRBJ2-1	CASSLPGSSYNEQFF	TGCGCCAGCAGCTTGCCGGGGAGCTCCTACAATGAGCAGTTCTTC
.	TRBV4-1	TRBD1	TRBJ2-7	CASSPRTGSSYEQYF	TGCGCCAGCAGCCCTAGGACAGGGAGCTCCTACGAGCAGTACTTC
few	TRBV7-7	.	TRBJ1-1	CASSLAVEGQSPFWNTEAFF	TGTGCTAGCAGCTTAGCCGTGGAGGGGCAGAGCCCATTTTGGAACACTGAAGCTTTCTTT
.	TRBV10-1	.	TRBJ2-7	CASSPGHTYEQYF	TGCGCCAGCAGCCCCGGACATACCTACGAGCAGTACTTC
.	TRBV30	TRBD2	TRBJ2-1	CASGTSGRSEQFF	TGTGCCTCCGGGACTAGCGGGAGATCGGAGCAGTTCTTC
.	TRBV7-6	.	TRBJ2-7	CASSPGRDFTYEQYF	TGTGCCAGCAGCCCGGGGCGGGACTTCACCTACGAGCAGTACTTC
.	TRBV2	TRBD1	TRBJ2-7	CASRGQEQYF	TGTGCCAGCAGGGGACAGGAGCAGTACTTC
few	TRBV2	.	TRBJ1-1	CASSNRMNTEAFF	TGTGCCAGCAGTAACAGAATGAACACTGAAGCTTTCTTT
once	TRBV11-2	TRBD1	TRBJ1-3	CASSSAAGGVGNTIYF	TGTGCCAGCAGCTCCGCCGCAGGGGGAGTGGGAAACACCATATATTTT
.	TRBV9	.	TRBJ2-2	CASSAPRQVERMNSGELFF	TGTGCCAGCAGCGCCCCCCGCCAGGTGGAGCGGATGAACTCCGGGGAGCTGTTTTTT
.	TRBV19	TRBD1	TRBJ2-7	CASSMDRGRIEQYF	TGTGCCAGTAGTATGGACAGGGGGCGAATCGAGCAGTACTTC
.	TRBV30	.	TRBJ1-1	CAWSGVNTEAFF	TGTGCCTGGTCGGGAGTGAACACTGAAGCTTTCTTT
.	TRBV18	.	TRBJ1-1	CASSRDRLNTEAFF	TGTGCCAGCTCACGAGACAGACTGAACACTGAAGCTTTCTTT
.	TRBV29-1	.	TRBJ2-7	CSVVQGYEQYF	TGCAGCGTTGTACAGGGATACGAGCAGTACTTC
.	TRBV6-6	.	TRBJ2-2	CASSPKPLTNTGELFF	TGTGCCAGCAGCCCCAAGCCTCTGACGAACACCGGGGAGCTGTTTTTT
.	TRBV9	.	TRBJ1-5	CASSPGGSAQPQHF	TGTGCCAGCAGCCCCGGAGGCTCGGCGCAGCCCCAGCATTTT
.	TRBV14	TRBD2	TRBJ2-1	CASSPSGTRGNEQFF	TGTGCCAGCAGCCCCTCCGGGACTAGGGGCAATGAGCAGTTCTTC
.	TRBV2	TRBD1	TRBJ1-2	CASSRFLPGQGEIYGYTF	TGTGCCAGCAGCCGTTTCCTCCCGGGACAGGGAGAAATTTATGGCTACACCTTC
.	TRBV7-9	.	TRBJ1-1	CASSLGGGPRNTEAFF	TGTGCCAGCAGCTTAGGGGGGGGCCCGAGGAACACTGAAGCTTTCTTT
.	TRBV4-3	.	TRBJ2-7	CASSQDHRDEQYF	TGCGCCAGCAGCCAAGATCACAGGGACGAGCAGTACTTC
.	TRBV6-1	.	TRBJ1-3	CASSVSSGNTIYF	TGTGCCAGCAGTGTCTCCTCTGGAAACACCATATATTTT
.	TRBV6-1	.	TRBJ1-4	CASRGGQAANEKLFF	TGTGCCAGCAGGGGCGGGCAGGCGGCTAATGAAAAACTGTTTTTT
.	TRBV7-9	.	TRBJ2-5	CASSLWTGTWETQYF	TGTGCCAGCAGCTTATGGACGGGGACTTGGGAGACCCAGTACTTC
.	TRBV5-1	.	TRBJ1-4	CASSLTGPEKLFF	TGCGCCAGCAGCTTGACAGGGCCCGAAAAACTGTTTTTT
.	TRBV9	TRBD2	TRBJ2-1	CASSVGGTSGYNEQFF	TGTGCCAGCAGCGTAGGGGGGACTAGCGGTTACAATGAGCAGTTCTTC
.	TRBV9	TRBD2	TRBJ2-2	CASSVEGGTSGRFTGELFF	TGTGCCAGCAGCGTAGAGGGGGGGACTAGCGGGAGGTTCACCGGGGAGCTGTTTTTT
few	TRBV6-1	TRBD1	TRBJ1-3	CASSANRGPGNTIYF	TGTGCCAGCAGTGCAAACAGGGGGCCAGGAAACACCATATATTTT
once	TRBV19	TRBD2	TRBJ2-2	CASSMTSGGNTGELFF	TGTGCCAGTAGTATGACTAGCGGGGGGAACACCGGGGAGCTGTTTTTT
.	TRBV6-5	.	TRBJ1-2	CASSYENWSGGKGYTF	TGTGCCAGCAGTTATGAAAACTGGTCGGGGGGGAAGGGCTACACCTTC
few	TRBV9	TRBD1	TRBJ1-1	CASSLTTGATEAFF	TGTGCCAGCAGCCTGACTACAGGGGCCACTGAAGCTTTCTTT
.	TRBV4-3	.	TRBJ2-1	CASRSTTYNEQFF	TGCGCCAGCAGATCGACTACTTACAATGAGCAGTTCTTC
.	TRBV18	TRBD1	TRBJ1-1	CASSQQGATTEAFF	TGTGCCAGCTCACAACAGGGGGCCACCACTGAAGCTTTCTTT
.	TRBV6-5	TRBD1	TRBJ1-1	CASRSPGQGAAFF	TGTGCCAGCAGGTCACCGGGACAGGGGGCAGCTTTCTTT
.	TRBV28	TRBD1	TRBJ1-5	CASSSGQGNNQPQHF	TGTGCCAGCAGTTCGGGACAGGGGAACAATCAGCCCCAGCATTTT
few	TRBV29-1	TRBD2	TRBJ2-7	CSVWEGSGEQYF	TGCAGCGTTTGGGAGGGATCGGGCGAGCAGTACTTC
.	TRBV6-6	.	TRBJ2-1	CASTPRRGSYNEQFF	TGTGCCAGCACTCCGAGGAGGGGTTCCTACAATGAGCAGTTCTTC
.	TRBV5-1	TRBD1	TRBJ1-6	CASSLGQGDSPLHF	TGCGCCAGCAGCTTGGGACAGGGTGATTCACCCCTCCACTTT
.	TRBV11-3	TRBD1	TRBJ1-2	CASGTVYGYTF	TGTGCCAGCGGGACAGTGTATGGCTACACCTTC
.	TRBV6-5	.	TRBJ2-7	CASSTTGGSFYEQYF	TGTGCCAGCAGTACTACAGGTGGATCTTTCTACGAGCAGTACTTC
.	TRBV28	.	TRBJ1-1	CASSLYARGRNTEAFF	TGTGCCAGCAGTTTATATGCACGGGGGAGGAACACTGAAGCTTTCTTT
few	TRBV18	.	TRBJ1-1	CASSPGGDTEAFF	TGTGCCAGCTCACCGGGAGGGGACACTGAAGCTTTCTTT
.	TRBV2	TRBD1	TRBJ1-1	CASSSDRDTEAFF	TGTGCCAGCAGTTCTGACAGGGACACTGAAGCTTTCTTT
few	TRBV18	.	TRBJ1-1	CASSPPGGTEAFF	TGTGCCAGCTCACCACCAGGGGGCACTGAAGCTTTCTTT
once	TRBV7-9	.	TRBJ2-7	CASSLASGAYEQYF	TGTGCCAGCAGCTTAGCGTCAGGGGCCTACGAGCAGTACTTC